This entry lists 6 T cell receptor beta chains sequenced from one sample in a study of blood T cell repertoires in COVID-19. Assay used: immunoSEQ multiplex PCR; TCRdb lists only in-frame clones, some missing. The sample includes hundreds of thousands of clones, just over 85% of them seen just once. The sequenced sample was peripheral blood. The origin of the receptors is a man in his fifties with COVID-19, enrolled during active disease.

The chain has TRBV30 and TRBJ1-5; 9 bases agree with TRBD1. The J segment lost 2 bases and the V segment lost 3 bases, leaving 5 bases of the junction unmatched. The CDR3 sequence is 15 residues long. Per the germline V gene, CDR1 is GTSNPN and CDR2 is SVGIG (reference sequence). CDR3 nucleotides: TGTGCCTGGAGGGGAAGGGACAGGGGCAATCAGCCCCAGCATTTT. Translating it yields CAWRGRDRGNQPQHF.

The V gene is TRBV9, the J gene TRBJ2-5; 7 nucleotides align to TRBD1. CDR1 is SGDLS, CDR2 YYNGEE, per germline. The CDR3 totals 16 residues. V lost 3 bases and J lost 2; bases outside the gene matches: 10. The CDR3 spells CASSGAGRGRQETQYF. CDR3 bases: TGTGCCAGCAGCGGAGCCGGAAGGGGGCGGCAAGAGACCCAGTACTTC. The full variable domain, its missing parts supplied by reference TRBV9 and TRBJ2-5, is DSGVTQTPKHLITATGQRVTLRCSPRSGDLSVYWYQQSLDQGLQFLIQYYNGEERAKGNILERFSAQQFPDLHSELNLSSLELGDSALYFCASSGAGRGRQETQYFGPGTRLLVL.

The chain is built from TRBV5-1 and TRBJ2-3; TRBD1 matches at 10 bases. The CDR3 totals 16 residues. CDR1 and CDR2 from the germline V gene are SGHRS and YFSETQ. The junction had 3 bases not matched to a gene; V was cut back by 0 bases and J by 2 bases. The CDR3 region has the DNA TGCGCCAGCAGCTTGGGGGACAGGGGTGACACAGATACGCAGTATTTT. This sequence encodes CASSLGDRGDTDTQYF. The full variable domain, with the rest looked up from reference TRBV5-1 and TRBJ2-3, is KAGVTQTPRYLIKTRGQQVTLSCSPISGHRSVSWYQQTPGQGLQFLFEYFSETQRNKGNFPGRFSGRQFSNSRSEMNVSTLELGDSALYLCASSLGDRGDTDTQYFGPGTRLTVL.

The chain carries TRBV19 and TRBJ1-1; 7 nucleotides line up with TRBD1. Germline V gene sequence: CDR1 LNHDA, CDR2 SQIVND (reference sequence). The V and J ends lost 1 base and 0 bases, in that order; junction bases with no gene match: 5. CDR3 size: 16 residues. The CDR3 here is CASSIVRDSLNTEAFF. Written as DNA, the CDR3 is TGTGCCAGTAGTATAGTTCGGGACAGCCTGAACACTGAAGCTTTCTTT.

The CDR3 sequence: CSVGGRLGYGYTF. CDR3 DNA: TGCAGCGTTGGGGGGCGCCTGGGGTATGGCTACACCTTC. The chain uses TRBV29-1 and TRBJ1-2, with D possibly being TRBD1 (6 bases). This CDR3 comprises 13 residues. Deletions cut 4 bases from V and 5 bases from J, with 14 bases between. CDR1 and CDR2 from the germline V gene are SQVTM and ANQGSEA.

This rearrangement joins TRBV11-2 to TRBJ1-3, with D perhaps matching TRBD1 (5 bases). CDR3 size: 15 residues. V was cut by 6 bases and J by 0 bases, with 12 bases left in between. Germline V gives CDR1 SGHAT, CDR2 FQNNGV. CDR3 nucleotide sequence: TGTGCCAGCAGTCGCTCGCAGGGCTCTGGAAACACCATATATTTT. It encodes CASSRSQGSGNTIYF.